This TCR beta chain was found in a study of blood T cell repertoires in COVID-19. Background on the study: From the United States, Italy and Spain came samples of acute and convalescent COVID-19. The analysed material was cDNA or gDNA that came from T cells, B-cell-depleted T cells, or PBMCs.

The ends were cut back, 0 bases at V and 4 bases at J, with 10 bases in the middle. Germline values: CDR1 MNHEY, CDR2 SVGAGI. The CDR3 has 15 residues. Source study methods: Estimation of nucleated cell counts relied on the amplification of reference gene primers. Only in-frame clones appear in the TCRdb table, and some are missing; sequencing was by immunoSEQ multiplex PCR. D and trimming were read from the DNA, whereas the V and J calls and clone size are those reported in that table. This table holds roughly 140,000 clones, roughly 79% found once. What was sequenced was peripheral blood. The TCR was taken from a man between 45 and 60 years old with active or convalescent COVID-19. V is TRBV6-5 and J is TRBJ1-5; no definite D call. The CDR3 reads CASSYSIAGNQPQHF. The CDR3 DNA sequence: TGTGCCAGCAGTTACTCGATAGCGGGTAATCAGCCCCAGCATTTT.